Below are 12 T cell receptor beta chains sequenced from a single sample in a study of T cell repertoires in cytomegalovirus infection. Using its own MiXCR run on the reads, TCRdb lists one record per CDR3 protein. The sample includes around 200,000 distinct CDR3 sequences, about 18% of them seen just once. Sequences were obtained from CD8+ T cells from PBMCs. All receptors come from a human donor in good health (CMV status not recorded). Some clones in this sample may be carry-over from other donors' samples.

This clonotype has a handful of counts. V is TRBV7-6 and J is TRBJ2-7; D is possibly TRBD1 or TRBD2 (5 bases each). V dropped 1 base and J dropped 6 bases, with 10 bases sitting between them. The CDR3 covers 13 residues. The germline V gene has CDR1 SGHVS and CDR2 FNYEAQ. CDR3 region: CASSLELGAEQYF. In DNA form, the CDR3 reads TGTGCCAGCAGCTTAGAACTCGGGGCCGAGCAGTACTTC.

This clonotype showed up just a few times. The chain uses TRBV2 and TRBJ2-7, with 11 bases identical to TRBD2. Per germline, CDR1 SNHLY and CDR2 FYNNEI. CDR3 length equals 19 residues. With V trimmed by 4 bases and J by 0 bases, 14 bases remained unmatched. The CDR3 DNA follows: TGTGCCAGCAGTGTGAGGCCGGCTAGCGGGGGGACCTACTCCTACGAGCAGTACTTC. Translation gives CASSVRPASGGTYSYEQYF. Complete variable domain (other parts from reference TRBV2 and TRBJ2-7): EPEVTQTPSHQVTQMGQEVILRCVPISNHLYFYWYRQILGQKVEFLVSFYNNEISEKSEIFDDQFSVERPDGSNFTLKIRSTKLEDSAMYFCASSVRPASGGTYSYEQYFGPGTRLTVT.

This clonotype appeared a few times. The rearrangement joins TRBV6-2 or TRBV6-3 to TRBJ2-5; D not certain. V lost 0 bases and J lost 3, with 8 bases in between. The CDR3 sequence is 14 residues long. Germline values: CDR1 MNHEY, CDR2 SVGEGT. The CDR3 DNA sequence: TGTGCCAGCAGTTACTCGATATGGGAAGAGACCCAGTACTTC. Its protein is CASSYSIWEETQYF.

This clonotype was counted only a few times. The chain is built from TRBV7-9 and TRBJ1-1; the match to TRBD1 covers 7 bases. This CDR3 region has 14 residues. Looked up from germline, CDR1 is SEHNR and CDR2 is FQNEAQ (reference sequence). Trimming cost V 5 bases and J 1 base; bases outside gene matches: 4. Here the CDR3 reads CASSARQGNTEAFF. DNA for the CDR3: TGTGCCAGCAGCGCCCGACAGGGGAACACTGAAGCTTTCTTT.

The chain employs TRBV29-1 and TRBJ2-7, with D possibly TRBD1 on 5 matching bases. Germline V gene data show CDR1 as SQVTM and CDR2 as ANQGSEA. Trimming cost V 1 base and J 0 bases, with 13 bases left between them. The length of the CDR3 is 15 residues. CDR3 nucleotide sequence: TGCAGCGTTGAAGCTTGGACACCCATCTCCTACGAGCAGTACTTC. The encoded protein is CSVEAWTPISYEQYF.

V gene TRBV6-5 combines with J gene TRBJ2-7, with 9 bases fitting TRBD1. Germline CDR1 reads MNHEY; CDR2 reads SVGAGI. The CDR3 has 15 amino acids. V shed 2 bases, J shed 4 bases, and the junction held 6 bases outside the gene matches. The CDR3 region has the DNA TGTGCCAGCAGTTACGTCCGGGACAGGGCGTACGAGCAGTACTTC. Its translation is CASSYVRDRAYEQYF.

This clonotype came up many times. The rearrangement uses TRBV12-3 or TRBV12-4 and TRBJ2-7, with D perhaps matching TRBD2 (6 bases). Trimming pared 6 bases from V and 4 bases from J, leaving 10 bases between. This CDR3 is built from 12 residues. The CDR3: CASSPGLYEQYF. The CDR3 DNA reads as TGTGCCAGCAGCCCGGGACTTTACGAGCAGTACTTC.

V is TRBV4-1 and J is TRBJ1-2; no reliable D call. Trimming took off 1 base at V and 3 bases at J, with 12 bases between the two ends. The germline CDR1 and CDR2 sequences are MGHRA and YSYEKL. The CDR3 is 15 amino acids. The CDR3 DNA sequence: TGCGCCAGCAGCCAAGTAGTAACCGGGGACTATGGCTACACCTTC. Encoded protein: CASSQVVTGDYGYTF.

The CDR3 here is CASSSVLGGNSPLHF. The DNA for the CDR3 is TGTGCCAGCAGTTCCGTCCTGGGGGGGAATTCACCCCTCCACTTT. The chain links TRBV28 to TRBJ1-6; weak D call: TRBD1 (5 bases). Deletions cut 4 bases from V and 7 bases from J, with 14 bases between. Germline lookup yields CDR1 MDHEN and CDR2 SYDVKM. The CDR3 is 15 residues long.

This clonotype was found a few times. This sequence joins TRBV4-1 and TRBJ2-2, with a possible D match to TRBD2 (7 bases). Trimming removed 4 bases at V and 5 bases at J, with 23 bases between. The CDR3 covers 18 residues. In germline, CDR1 is MGHRA, CDR2 YSYEKL. This chain's CDR3 is CASSPFQGSGGLTGELFF. The CDR3 region has the DNA TGCGCCAGCAGCCCTTTCCAGGGCTCCGGGGGGCTTACCGGGGAGCTGTTTTTT.

This clonotype came up a few times. The rearrangement links TRBV6-6 to TRBJ1-3; D is undetermined. This CDR3 region has 15 residues. Trimming cost V 6 bases and J 0 bases, with 12 bases left between them. Per the germline V gene, CDR1 is MNHNY and CDR2 is SVGAGI (reference sequence). The CDR3 nucleotides read TGTGCCAGCAGCCATGGACTGAGCTCTGGAAACACCATATATTTT. This gives the protein CASSHGLSSGNTIYF.

This chain links TRBV28 with TRBJ1-1; D remains unclear. V dropped 5 bases and J dropped 0 bases, with 10 bases sitting between them. The CDR3 consists of 14 residues. Per the germline V gene, CDR1 is MDHEN and CDR2 is SYDVKM. The CDR3 protein is CASSPRAMNTEAFF. CDR3 nucleotide sequence: TGTGCCAGCAGTCCCCGGGCCATGAACACTGAAGCTTTCTTT.